The subject of this entry is one T cell receptor (beta chain). Its antigen is not identified. V was clipped by 0 bases and J by 1 base, with 9 bases between them. Germline assignment: CDR1 SGHRS and CDR2 YFSETQ. The CDR3 runs to 15 residues. This sample was taken from a study of cytomegalovirus exposure and HLA in healthy donors. The PCR used 60 Vbeta and 13 Jbeta primers. Clones were sequenced by immunoSEQ multiplex PCR, and TCRdb holds only the in-frame ones, with some missing. The sample has some 110,000 clones, around 76% seen once. Study outcomes and limitations: The majority of TCR sequences were rare, yet some public TCRs appeared in many donors. Donor immune exposure was known only as CMV serostatus. There were some V segments, including TRBV6-2 and TRBV6-3, excluded as indistinguishable. Altogether, some 160 TCR beta chains were recorded as cytomegalovirus-associated.

The clonotype comes from a woman in her fifties or sixties in good health and CMV-seropositive. Sequenced input: PBMCs. The rearrangement links TRBV5-1 to TRBJ2-3; D ambiguous. The CDR3 DNA reads as TGCGCCAGCAGCTTGGACCCGGTGGGCACAGATACGCAGTATTTT. This encodes CASSLDPVGTDTQYF.